What follows describes a single TCR beta chain. The data belong to a study of blood T cell repertoires in COVID-19. Individuals aged roughly 18 to 95 years were recruited from approximately 22 US areas. Cohort assignment relied on participant-reported clinical history. As handled by the study authors: For nucleated cells, counts were estimated from reference gene primer amplification. Some clones are missing from TCRdb's copy, which holds only in-frame ones; the method was immunoSEQ multiplex PCR. Clone size and V and J calls were adopted from that table, with D and trimming inferred from the DNA. This sample has under 200,000 clones, with 75% to 90% found just once. This TCR was recovered from a woman aged 55-70 years who had recovered from COVID-19. The sequenced material came from PBMCs or T cells enriched from blood (not recorded which).

CDR3 nucleotides: TGTGCCAGCAAGTCAGGGAACACTGAAGCTTTCTTT. Amino acids: CASKSGNTEAFF. This chain joins TRBV3-1 (or the pseudogene TRBV3-2) and TRBJ1-1; the D is unclear. Between the trimmed V and J ends, which lost 7 bases and 1 base, there was a span of 7 bases. This CDR3 has 12 residues. Germline CDR1 LGHDT, CDR2 YNNKEL (reference sequence).